These T cell receptor beta chains were read from a single sample in a study of shared clonotypes between healthy human individuals. Method: immunoSEQ multiplex PCR; TCRdb's copy keeps in-frame clones and lacks some. Of about 1.1 million clones in the sample, roughly 80% are singletons; the top ten hold 0.89%. The material sequenced was memory CD4+ T cells from PBMCs. The source is a young man in good health. Some clones in this sample may be carry-over from other donors' samples. Both conserved end residues are part of each CDR3. D genes are given only for firm matches. Rows may omit the clone size; those that give it use once, few, many or a size class.

v_gene,d_gene,abundance,j_gene,CDR3nt,CDR3aa
TRBV19,.,many,TRBJ2-3,TGTGCCAGTAGTATCGGGACCCCCCACGGCACAGATACGCAGTATTTT,CASSIGTPHGTDTQYF
TRBV11-2,.,.,TRBJ1-2,TGTGCCAGCAGCTTTAGCGGGGCTTTTGGCTACACCTTC,CASSFSGAFGYTF
TRBV25-1,TRBD2,.,TRBJ2-5,TGTGCCAGCAGTACGGGACTAGCGGGAGGAGGGGAGACCCAGTACTTC,CASSTGLAGGGETQYF
TRBV9,TRBD2,.,TRBJ2-2,TGTGCCAGCAGCCCCTTGTGGGGCGGGAGTGATACCGGGGAGCTGTTTTTT,CASSPLWGGSDTGELFF
TRBV25-1,TRBD1,.,TRBJ1-3,TGTGCCAGCAGTGACGACAGGGGACCAAGCTCTGGAAACACCATATATTTT,CASSDDRGPSSGNTIYF
TRBV7-3,.,.,TRBJ1-1,TGTGCCAGCAGCGGGCCCGGGGGCACTGAAGCTTTCTTT,CASSGPGGTEAFF
TRBV7-2,.,.,TRBJ1-1,TGTGCCAGCAGCTTAGGCAGGGTGGCGTACACTGAAGCTTTCTTT,CASSLGRVAYTEAFF
TRBV5-8,.,.,TRBJ1-4,TGTGCCAGCAGCTTGCAAATGTTGGCGTCAACTAATGAAAAACTGTTTTTT,CASSLQMLASTNEKLFF
TRBV19,TRBD2,many,TRBJ2-6,TGTGCCAGTAGTCTACCAGGACTAGCGGGAGGGGCTGGGGCCAACGTCCTGACTTTC,CASSLPGLAGGAGANVLTF
TRBV4-1,TRBD1,.,TRBJ1-4,TGCGCCAGCACGACAGGGGTGGCTAATGAAAAACTGTTTTTT,CASTTGVANEKLFF
TRBV27,TRBD1,few,TRBJ1-1,TGTGCCAGCAGTAACCCAGGGGGGATGAACACTGAAGCTTTCTTT,CASSNPGGMNTEAFF
TRBV5-1,TRBD1,.,TRBJ2-2,TGCGCCAGCAGCCCAGGTCGTACAGGGGCCGGGGAGCTGTTTTTT,CASSPGRTGAGELFF
TRBV15,.,few,TRBJ2-7,TGTGCCACCAGCAGGGGGGCCAGGGACGCCGGCTCCTACGAGCAGTACTTC,CATSRGARDAGSYEQYF